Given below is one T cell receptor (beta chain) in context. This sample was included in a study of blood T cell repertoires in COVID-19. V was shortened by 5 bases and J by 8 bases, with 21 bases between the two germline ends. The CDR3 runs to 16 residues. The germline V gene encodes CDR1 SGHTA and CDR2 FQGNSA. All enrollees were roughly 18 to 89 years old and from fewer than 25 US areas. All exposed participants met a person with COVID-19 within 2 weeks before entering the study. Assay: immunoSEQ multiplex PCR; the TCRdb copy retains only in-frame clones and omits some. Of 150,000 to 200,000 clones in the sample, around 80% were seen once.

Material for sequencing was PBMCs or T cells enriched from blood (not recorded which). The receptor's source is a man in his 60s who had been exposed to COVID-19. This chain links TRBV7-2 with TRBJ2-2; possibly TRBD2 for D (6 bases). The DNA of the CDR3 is TGTGCCAGCAGCGTTCTGGGACTCCAGTTCGGGGGGGAGCTGTTTTTT. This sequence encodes CASSVLGLQFGGELFF.